The 5 T cell receptor beta chains listed next were all sequenced from one sample in a study of T cells after yellow fever vaccination. MiXCR was run by TCRdb on the 5' RACE reads, yielding one entry per CDR3 protein. The table shows under 150,000 distinct CDR3 sequences, with roughly 8% occurring only once. Sequenced here: CD4+ T cells sorted from PBMCs, sampled 5 days after the yellow fever booster vaccination. Source of these receptors: a man under 40 who received the YFV17D yellow fever vaccine.

This clonotype occurred many times. The chain couples TRBV5-1 to TRBJ2-2, with 8 bases lining up with TRBD2. Trimming cost V 5 bases and J 3 bases; bases outside gene matches: 6. The CDR3 totals 15 residues. Germline CDR1 reads SGHRS; CDR2 reads YFSETQ. CDR3: CASSFGRGYTGELFF. The CDR3 nucleotides are TGCGCCAGCAGTTTCGGGAGGGGTTACACCGGGGAGCTGTTTTTT. The variable domain in full, with the rest retrieved from reference TRBV5-1 and TRBJ2-2, is KAGVTQTPRYLIKTRGQQVTLSCSPISGHRSVSWYQQTPGQGLQFLFEYFSETQRNKGNFPGRFSGRQFSNSRSEMNVSTLELGDSALYLCASSFGRGYTGELFFGEGSRLTVL.

About this clonotype: A much larger clone sits a single nucleotide away, making a read error possible. The V and J genes are TRBV20-1 and TRBJ2-1, with 12 bases lining up with TRBD2. The CDR3 extends over 14 amino acids. The germline gives CDR1 DFQATT, CDR2 SNEGSKA (reference sequence). After removal of 0 bases from V and 11 bases from J, the junction contained 5 bases not matched to a gene. The CDR3 DNA reads TGCAGTGCTAGAGATCTGACTAGCGGGAGTCAGCAGTTCTTC. Its translation is CSARDLTSGSQQFF.

The sample holds many counts of this clonotype. The gene calls are TRBV7-3 and TRBJ2-1; 7 bases are shared with TRBD2. The V gene end was trimmed by 5 bases and the J gene end by 7 bases; junction bases not matched to a gene: 5. CDR3 length equals 13 residues. Per germline, CDR1 SGHTA and CDR2 FQGTGA. CDR3 nucleotide sequence: TGTGCCAGCAGCACCTGGGGAGGGAATGAGCAGTTCTTC. Its translation: CASSTWGGNEQFF.

This clonotype was detected a few times. The chain combines TRBV7-2 with TRBJ2-3, with 14 bases that match TRBD2. This CDR3 comprises 16 residues. After removal of 5 bases from V and 6 bases from J, the junction contained 7 bases not matched to a gene. Looked up from germline, CDR1 is SGHTA and CDR2 is FQGNSA. The CDR3 sequence: CASSPRLAGGRDTQYF. DNA for the CDR3: TGTGCCAGCAGCCCAAGACTAGCGGGAGGGCGGGATACGCAGTATTTT. Supplemented by reference TRBV7-2 and TRBJ2-3, the full variable domain reads GAGVSQSPSNKVTEKGKDVELRCDPISGHTALYWYRQSLGQGLEFLIYFQGNSAPDKSGLPSDRFSAERTGGSVSTLTIQRTQQEDSAVYLCASSPRLAGGRDTQYFGPGTRLTVL.

In this sample, this clonotype turned up many times. This sequence joins TRBV7-2 and TRBJ2-3, with 12 nucleotides matching TRBD2. The V gene end was trimmed by 3 bases and the J gene end by 2 bases; junction bases not matched to a gene: 3. Germline V gives CDR1 SGHTA, CDR2 FQGNSA. The CDR3 length is 16 residues. CDR3 in DNA: TGTGCCAGCAGCTTTTCTAGCGGGAGGGCCACAGATACGCAGTATTTT. Translation: CASSFSSGRATDTQYF.